This T cell receptor (beta chain) appears in the sequencing data of a study of CXCR3 chemokines and chemotherapy response in bladder cancer (dated by TCRdb to between 2021 and 2024). General notes on the study: The study tested whether activity of the CXCR3 chemokine system within human bladder cancer tumors predicted response to chemotherapy.

Ten or more counts support this clonotype. Its antigen is not yet known. Nothing much larger sits one base from this clone, and base qualities are not available. The CDR3 contains 13 residues, cysteine and phenylalanine counted. The DNA shown is the 39-base CDR3, in frame from base 1. Deletion took 5 bases off V and 4 bases off J, with a span of 10 bases between the germline ends. The germline V gene (reference sequence) specifies PRHDT as CDR1 and FYEKMQ as CDR2. Preparation of the library involved PCR. TCRdb names Illumina HiSeq 2500 as the instrument used. In TCRdb, the public reads were trimmed at Q25 with fastp and aligned with MiXCR, with productive beta chains retained. Identical CDR3 proteins give one entry, which carries the most common genes and DNA. The sample table shows about 8,100 distinct CDR3 sequences, and around 12% are seen once. About 16% of the sample rests with the top ten.

The receptor chain draws on TRBV13 and TRBJ2-3, with no D gene named confidently. Sample acquisition took place from a patient whose treatment included neoadjuvant chemotherapy. The TCR sequence derives from a human donor with bladder cancer that responded to neoadjuvant chemotherapy. The DNA is as follows: TGTGCCAGCAGCGCTGTTGGGGCAGATACGCAGTATTTT. This encodes CASSAVGADTQYF.